These 30 T cell receptor beta chains were sequenced from one sample in a study of T cell responses to AZD1222 COVID-19 vaccine. TCRdb's copy holds only in-frame clones and misses some; the assay was immunoSEQ multiplex PCR. The table shows over 130,000 clones, with 75% to 95% occurring only once. Sequences were derived from peripheral blood, sampled 28 days after the second AZD1222 dose. These receptors all stem from an adult who received the AZD1222 COVID-19 vaccine.

The chain joins TRBV6-5 to TRBJ2-2; the D is unclear. Germline CDR1 reads MNHEY; CDR2 reads SVGAGI. V lost 6 bases, J lost 0 bases, and 8 bases lay in between. CDR3 length equals 14 residues. CDR3 bases: TGTGCCAGCAGGGCAGATGCGAACACCGGGGAGCTGTTTTTT. Translation: CASRADANTGELFF.

A few counts support this clone. CDR3 in amino acids: CASSQGGYTF. The DNA of the CDR3 is TGCGCCAGCAGCCAAGGGGGCTACACCTTC. V gene TRBV4-1 combines with J gene TRBJ1-2, with D unclear. This CDR3 spans 10 amino acids. V was clipped by 1 base and J by 8 bases, with 2 bases between them. Germline values: CDR1 MGHRA, CDR2 YSYEKL.

J is TRBJ1-5 and V is TRBV6-5; 8 bases fit TRBD1. This CDR3 has 14 residues. V shed 8 bases and J 8 bases; nucleotides not matched to a gene: 11. The V gene's germline CDR1 is MNHEY and CDR2 SVGAGI. The CDR3 loop reads CASQRTGTDEPQHF. The CDR3 bases are TGTGCCAGCCAGCGGACAGGGACGGACGAGCCCCAGCATTTT.

The sample holds one count of this clone. This chain connects TRBV5-6 to TRBJ2-7; no clear D gene. The CDR3 covers 15 residues. V was pared by 2 bases and J by 1 base, with 13 bases between. The V gene's germline CDR1 is SGHDT and CDR2 YYEEEE. CDR3 protein: CASSLTAPKSYEQYF. In nucleotides, the CDR3 is TGTGCCAGCAGCTTAACAGCGCCCAAATCCTACGAGCAGTACTTC.

The rearrangement joins TRBV6-1 to TRBJ1-4, with D maybe TRBD1 (5 bases). V was trimmed by 2 bases and J by 4 bases, leaving 11 bases between them. CDR1 and CDR2 (germline): MNHNS, SASEGT. This CDR3 has 15 residues. The CDR3 DNA sequence: TGTGCCAGCAGTGAAACGCAGGGTCGTAATGAAAAACTGTTTTTT. Encoded protein: CASSETQGRNEKLFF.

The genes are TRBV19 and TRBJ1-5, with 9 bases lining up with TRBD1. The V segment lost 7 bases and the J segment 3 bases; nucleotides outside the gene matches: 13. The CDR3 totals 17 residues. The germline V gene encodes CDR1 LNHDA and CDR2 SQIVND (reference sequence). In nucleotides, the CDR3 is TGTGCCAGTACTAGAGGACAGGGGCGAATATTCAATCAGCCCCAGCATTTT. It codes for CASTRGQGRIFNQPQHF.

The gene calls are TRBV7-9 and TRBJ2-3; 7 bases map to TRBD1. CDR3 length equals 16 residues. J gave up 1 base and V 5 bases, and 9 bases lay outside the gene matches. CDR1 and CDR2 from the germline V gene are SEHNR and FQNEAQ (reference sequence). CDR3 region: CASSPYRGSGTDTQYF. CDR3 DNA: TGTGCCAGCAGCCCCTACAGGGGTTCGGGCACAGATACGCAGTATTTT.

The rearrangement joins TRBV6-5 to TRBJ1-5, with D possibly TRBD1 on 6 matching bases. Germline CDR1 is MNHEY and CDR2 is SVGAGI. V lost 6 bases and J 4 bases, leaving 13 bases between the germline ends. The CDR3 length is 14 residues. The CDR3 DNA follows: TGTGCCAGCAGCCTACAGGGTAGGAATCAGCCCCAGCATTTT. Encoded protein: CASSLQGRNQPQHF.

The chain joins TRBV9 to TRBJ2-1, with D perhaps matching TRBD1 (5 bases). CDR1 and CDR2 (germline): SGDLS, YYNGEE. V was cut by 1 base and J by 10 bases, with 9 bases left in between. The CDR3 length is 12 residues. The CDR3 DNA follows: TGTGCCAGCAGCGTAAGGGGCAAGGAGCAGTTCTTC. This translates into CASSVRGKEQFF.

The gene calls are TRBV13 and TRBJ2-1; possible D gene TRBD2, 6 bases. In germline, CDR1 is PRHDT, CDR2 FYEKMQ (reference sequence). V lost 7 bases and J 4 bases, leaving 17 bases between the germline ends. CDR3 size: 15 residues. CDR3 DNA sequence: TGTGCCAGCACCCTTTCTAGCGAGGGGTACAATGAGCAGTTCTTC. Encoded protein: CASTLSSEGYNEQFF.

The gene calls are TRBV19 and TRBJ1-3; a possible D gene is TRBD1 (6 bases). Trimming cost V 3 bases and J 4 bases, with 16 bases left between them. CDR3 length: 16 amino acids. Germline-derived CDR1 and CDR2 are LNHDA and SQIVND (reference sequence). The CDR3 sequence: CASSINRGAAGNTIYF. CDR3 in DNA: TGTGCCAGTAGTATCAACCGGGGGGCGGCAGGAAACACCATATATTTT.

The chain has TRBV3-1 (or the pseudogene TRBV3-2) and TRBJ2-1; 11 positions match TRBD2. This CDR3 comprises 17 residues. V lost 0 bases and J lost 10; bases outside the gene matches: 11. Per the germline V gene, CDR1 is LGHDT and CDR2 is YNNKEL (reference sequence). The CDR3 region is CASSQDKSSSGRQEQFF. The CDR3 DNA sequence: TGTGCCAGCAGCCAAGATAAGTCGTCTAGCGGGAGGCAGGAGCAGTTCTTC.

This clone was picked up a small number of times. The chain uses TRBV6-8 and TRBJ1-1; TRBD1 might be the D (6 bases). Germline V lookup: CDR1 MNHGY, CDR2 SAAAGT. With 6 bases removed from V and 1 base from J, the gap between germline ends came to 12 bases. The CDR3 is made up of 14 amino acids. CDR3 residues: CASSARGRNTEAFF. The CDR3 DNA reads TGTGCCAGCAGCGCCAGGGGTAGGAACACTGAAGCTTTCTTT.

The V and J genes are TRBV6-5 and TRBJ1-1, with D tentatively TRBD1 (5 bases). Germline assignment: CDR1 MNHEY and CDR2 SVGAGI. V shed 6 bases and J shed 7 bases, with 21 bases lying between them. CDR3 size: 15 residues. CDR3 protein: CASSPLTGEVSEAFF. CDR3 DNA sequence: TGTGCCAGCAGCCCCCTCACGGGGGAAGTTAGTGAAGCTTTCTTT.

J is TRBJ1-1 and V is TRBV27; 9 nucleotides align to TRBD1. CDR1 is MNHEY and CDR2 is SMNVEV in the germline V gene (reference sequence). This CDR3 is built from 16 residues. Unmatched junction bases numbered 11, after V lost 5 bases and J lost 4 bases. CDR3 DNA sequence: TGTGCCAGCAGTCTGACAGGGGGAATAAGTAGCACTGAAGCTTTCTTT. Residues: CASSLTGGISSTEAFF.

The rearrangement uses TRBV7-2 and TRBJ2-5; 8 nucleotides match TRBD2. The V segment lost 9 bases and the J segment 5 bases; nucleotides outside the gene matches: 14. Germline lookup yields CDR1 SGHTA and CDR2 FQGNSA. The CDR3 loop spans 15 amino acids. In DNA form, the CDR3 reads TGTGCCAGTGCCCCCGCGGGAGGTTTTCAGGAGACCCAGTACTTC. Its protein product is CASAPAGGFQETQYF.

The chain joins TRBV7-8 to TRBJ2-7; tentatively, D is TRBD1 (6 bases). The V gene's germline CDR1 is SGHVS and CDR2 FQNEAQ. V shed 5 bases and J shed 3 bases, with 14 bases lying between them. The CDR3 totals 14 residues. The CDR3 is CASSPYRVGYEQYF. The CDR3 bases are TGTGCCAGCAGCCCATACAGGGTTGGCTACGAGCAGTACTTC.

The chain is built from TRBV7-9 and TRBJ2-5, with D possibly TRBD2 on 5 matching bases. The germline V gene has CDR1 SEHNR and CDR2 FQNEAQ (reference sequence). Deletions cut 1 base from V and 5 bases from J, with 14 bases between. CDR3 size: 15 residues. The DNA for the CDR3 is TGTGCCAGCAGCTTAGTTCCCCCGGAGGTGGAGACCCAGTACTTC. Its protein product is CASSLVPPEVETQYF.

This chain links TRBV3-1 (or the pseudogene TRBV3-2) with TRBJ2-1; 8 bases match TRBD2. The trim removed 4 bases at V and 4 bases at J, leaving 9 bases unmatched. Germline V gives CDR1 LGHDT, CDR2 YNNKEL (reference sequence). CDR3 size: 16 residues. The CDR3 DNA reads as TGTGCCAGCAGCCTGGACCGGGCGGGGGGTTACAATGAGCAGTTCTTC. It yields the protein CASSLDRAGGYNEQFF.

This clone was picked up one time. V usage is TRBV18 and J usage is TRBJ2-5; D is undetermined. The CDR3 runs to 13 residues. Trimming cost V 2 bases and J 0 bases, with 4 bases left between them. Per the germline V gene, CDR1 is KGHSH and CDR2 is LQKENI. CDR3 in DNA: TGTGCCAGCTCACCAGGAAACCAAGAGACCCAGTACTTC. It yields the protein CASSPGNQETQYF.

DNA for the CDR3: TGTGCCAGTAGTGACGGGAGCCGATTTAACACTGAAGCTTTCTTT. Protein sequence: CASSDGSRFNTEAFF. The chain joins TRBV19 to TRBJ1-1; D not resolved. The CDR3 is 15 amino acids. CDR1 and CDR2 from the germline V gene are LNHDA and SQIVND (reference sequence). V was cut by 5 bases and J by 2 bases, with 15 bases left in between.

CDR3 amino acids: CATSDPQMQWNEQFF. The CDR3 DNA is TGTGCCACCAGTGATCCGCAGATGCAATGGAATGAGCAGTTCTTC. J is TRBJ2-1 and V is TRBV24-1; no clear D. Germline loops: CDR1 KGHDR, CDR2 SFDVKD. V was cut by 3 bases and J by 7 bases, with 15 bases left in between. This CDR3 is built from 15 residues.

The CDR3 here is CASSLYNYGYTF. As DNA, the CDR3 is TGTGCCAGCAGTTTGTACAACTATGGCTACACCTTC. The chain has TRBV12-3 or TRBV12-4 and TRBJ1-2; D unresolved. V lost 3 bases and J 2 bases, leaving 4 bases between the germline ends. The CDR3 spans 12 residues.

The chain combines TRBV2 with TRBJ1-1; D unresolved. V was shortened by 6 bases and J by 4 bases, with 12 bases between the two germline ends. The CDR3 loop spans 13 amino acids. Germline-derived CDR1 and CDR2 are SNHLY and FYNNEI. Here the CDR3 reads CASSETPITEAFF. CDR3 nucleotide sequence: TGTGCCAGCAGCGAAACCCCTATCACTGAAGCTTTCTTT. Complete variable domain (other parts from reference TRBV2 and TRBJ1-1): EPEVTQTPSHQVTQMGQEVILRCVPISNHLYFYWYRQILGQKVEFLVSFYNNEISEKSEIFDDQFSVERPDGSNFTLKIRSTKLEDSAMYFCASSETPITEAFFGQGTRLTVV.

The CDR3 nucleotides are TGCAGCGTTGAAGATATGGGGACTAGCGGGAGCCCAGATACGCAGTATTTT. It translates to CSVEDMGTSGSPDTQYF. The rearrangement links TRBV29-1 to TRBJ2-3, with TRBD2 matching 14 bases. V was pared by 0 bases and J by 4 bases, with 6 bases of the junction left unmatched. This CDR3 region has 17 residues. Looked up from germline, CDR1 is SQVTM and CDR2 is ANQGSEA.

This clone has only a few counts. The sample holds other DNA sequences that translate to the same CDR3. This sequence joins TRBV3-1 (or the pseudogene TRBV3-2) and TRBJ1-3; D uncertain. This CDR3 is built from 12 residues. Deletions cut 2 bases from V and 4 bases from J, with 3 bases between. Per germline, CDR1 LGHDT and CDR2 YNNKEL (reference sequence). The CDR3 protein is CASSQSGNTIYF. The CDR3 DNA sequence: TGTGCCAGCAGCCAAAGCGGAAACACCATATATTTT.

J is TRBJ2-5 and V is TRBV11-2; 11 bases fit TRBD2. Trimming at V came to 7 bases and at J to 1 base, leaving 11 bases not matched to a gene. Germline V gene data show CDR1 as SGHAT and CDR2 as FQNNGV. This CDR3 contains 17 residues. CDR3 in DNA: TGTGCCAGCACCCCTTATTTAGCGGGAGGGGTCCAAGAGACCCAGTACTTC. This gives the protein CASTPYLAGGVQETQYF.

The sample holds one count of this clone. The chain joins TRBV29-1 to TRBJ1-1; D is perhaps TRBD1 (5 bases). This CDR3 region has 12 residues. Germline V gene lookup returns CDR1 SQVTM and CDR2 ANQGSEA. Trimming pared 4 bases from V and 6 bases from J, leaving 12 bases between. CDR3 coding DNA: TGCAGCGTTGGGGAGATGGGGCCTGAAGCTTTCTTT. Translation gives CSVGEMGPEAFF. The full variable domain, its missing parts supplied by reference TRBV29-1 and TRBJ1-1, is SAVISQKPSRDICQRGTSLTIQCQVDSQVTMMFWYRQQPGQSLTLIATANQGSEATYESGFVIDKFPISRPNLTFSTLTVSNMSPEDSSIYLCSVGEMGPEAFFGQGTRLTVV.

The genes are TRBV18 and TRBJ2-3, with 10 bases that match TRBD2. The CDR3 runs 15 residues. CDR1 and CDR2 from the germline V gene are KGHSH and LQKENI. The V and J ends lost 4 bases and 3 bases, in that order; junction bases with no gene match: 4. The CDR3 sequence is CASSQREGRTDTQYF. Here the CDR3 DNA reads TGTGCCAGCTCACAGCGGGAGGGCCGGACAGATACGCAGTATTTT.

Here the CDR3 reads CSAGGSPQHF. The CDR3 region has the DNA TGCAGTGCCGGGGGGAGCCCCCAGCATTTT. The chain carries TRBV20-1 and TRBJ1-5; perhaps TRBD1 as D (5 bases). V was cut by 6 bases and J by 10 bases, with 10 bases left in between. Germline CDR1 and CDR2: DFQATT and SNEGSKA (reference sequence). This CDR3 is built from 10 residues.